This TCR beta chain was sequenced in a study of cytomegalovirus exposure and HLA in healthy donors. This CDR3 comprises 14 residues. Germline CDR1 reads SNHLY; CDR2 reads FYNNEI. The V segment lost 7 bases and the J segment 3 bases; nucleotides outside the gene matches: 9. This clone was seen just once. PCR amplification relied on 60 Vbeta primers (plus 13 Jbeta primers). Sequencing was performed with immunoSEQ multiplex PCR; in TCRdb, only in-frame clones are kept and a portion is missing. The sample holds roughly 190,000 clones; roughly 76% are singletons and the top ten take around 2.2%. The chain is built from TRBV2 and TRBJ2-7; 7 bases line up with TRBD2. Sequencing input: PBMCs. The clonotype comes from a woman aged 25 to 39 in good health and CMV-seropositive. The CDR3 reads CASIAGGIHYEQYF. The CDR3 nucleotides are TGTGCCAGCATCGCCGGGGGGATCCACTACGAGCAGTACTTC. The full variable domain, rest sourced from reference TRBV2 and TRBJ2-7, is EPEVTQTPSHQVTQMGQEVILRCVPISNHLYFYWYRQILGQKVEFLVSFYNNEISEKSEIFDDQFSVERPDGSNFTLKIRSTKLEDSAMYFCASIAGGIHYEQYFGPGTRLTVT.